This is a list of T cell receptor beta chains from one sample in a study of blood T cell repertoires in COVID-19. Clones were read by immunoSEQ multiplex PCR, and TCRdb kept only the in-frame ones, dropping some. The data contain some 220,000 clones, 84% of them singletons. Sequencing was carried out using peripheral blood. The source is a woman aged 60-70 years with acute or convalescent COVID-19. Each CDR3 is given without its conserved first and last residue.

v_call	j_call	cdr3_aa
TRBV5-1	TRBJ1-6	ASSFGSSYNSPLH
TRBV7-9	TRBJ1-3	ASSLAPPGIGNTIY
TRBV19	TRBJ1-1	ASRDGGRNTEAF
TRBV6-6	TRBJ1-1	ASRPGTEAF
TRBV6-5	TRBJ2-3	ASNRGGGRTDTQY
TRBV2	TRBJ2-7	ASSDVTGSNEQY
TRBV10-3	TRBJ1-2	AISESGRGTNYGYT
TRBV5-1	TRBJ2-1	ASSFRGGRNNEQF
TRBV10-3	TRBJ2-1	ATYKAGSSYNEQF
TRBV3-1/TRBV3-2	TRBJ1-5	ASSQGGNQPQH
TRBV28	TRBJ1-2	ASRLSGQGYGYT
TRBV9	TRBJ2-3	ASSVGSSGGVYTQY
TRBV2	TRBJ1-1	ASRSRQGRNTEAF
TRBV19	TRBJ1-1	ATRTGNTEAF